The source of this T cell receptor beta chain is a study of cytomegalovirus exposure and HLA in healthy donors. PCR involved 60 Vbeta and 13 Jbeta primers. Generated by immunoSEQ multiplex PCR, the TCRdb table keeps only in-frame clones and is missing some. The sample shows 150,000 to 200,000 clones, around 77% of them seen only once. The sequencing sample was made of PBMCs. This TCR came from a man aged 25-40 years in good health and CMV-seropositive.

CDR3 region: CASRRGGSSYNSPLHF. The CDR3 region has the DNA TGTGCCAGCAGAAGAGGGGGAAGCTCCTATAATTCACCCCTCCACTTT. The gene calls are TRBV28 and TRBJ1-6, with a tentative D call TRBD1 (6 bases). The CDR3 covers 16 residues. The germline CDR1 and CDR2 sequences are MDHEN and SYDVKM. Trimming shortened V by 6 bases and J by 0 bases, and 12 bases separated the two germline ends. Looking up the rest from reference TRBV28 and TRBJ1-6 gives the full variable domain: DVKVTQSSRYLVKRTGEKVFLECVQDMDHENMFWYRQDPGLGLRLIYFSYDVKMKEKGDIPEGYSVSREKKERFSLILESASTNQTSMYLCASRRGGSSYNSPLHFGNGTRLTVT.